The source of this TCR beta chain is a study of blood T cell repertoires in COVID-19. The length of the CDR3 is 13 residues. The V and J ends lost 3 bases and 2 bases respectively, with 7 bases between them. Germline CDR1 MNHEY, CDR2 SVGAGI. Profiling relied on immunoSEQ multiplex PCR, and the TCRdb table lists in-frame clones only, not all of them. Here the sample spans 270,000 or so clones, approximately 89% being singletons. The receptor was isolated from a woman aged 40 to 49 who had recovered from COVID-19. This rearrangement joins TRBV6-5 to TRBJ1-2; D call uncertain. Sequencing was done on a sample of peripheral blood. The CDR3 loop reads CASSYTRNYGYTF. The DNA of the CDR3 is TGTGCCAGCAGTTATACCAGAAACTATGGCTACACCTTC.